The next 9 T cell receptor beta chains were all read from a single sample in a study of blood T cell repertoires in COVID-19. TCRdb's copy holds only in-frame clones and misses some; the assay was immunoSEQ multiplex PCR. The sample yields 25,000 to 35,000 clones, more than 65% seen once. Sequenced sample: peripheral blood. All receptors derive from a human donor in a cohort sampled during active COVID-19.

There are a few counts of this clone. V gene TRBV12-5 combines with J gene TRBJ2-1; TRBD1 matches 10 bases. There are 15 residues in the CDR3. Germline CDR1 and CDR2: LGHNT and FRNRAP. Germline trimming cut 6 bases from V and 6 bases from J; bases unmatched to any gene: 8. CDR3: CASGTGQGNGNEQFF. CDR3 coding DNA: TGTGCTAGTGGCACGGGACAGGGGAATGGCAATGAGCAGTTCTTC.

V usage is TRBV19 and J usage is TRBJ2-3, with a weak D call TRBD1 (6 bases). Trimming removed 5 bases from V and 2 bases from J, with 20 bases in between. The length of the CDR3 is 17 residues. Per the germline V gene, CDR1 is LNHDA and CDR2 is SQIVND (reference sequence). CDR3 sequence: CASSGPPGTLLTDTQYF. In DNA form, the CDR3 reads TGTGCCAGTAGTGGACCCCCCGGGACACTTCTCACAGATACGCAGTATTTT.

This sequence joins TRBV6-6 and TRBJ1-5; maybe TRBD1 (6 bases). The germline gives CDR1 MNHNY, CDR2 SVGAGI (reference sequence). V lost 6 bases and J 1 base, leaving 13 bases between the germline ends. The length of the CDR3 is 15 residues. This chain's CDR3 is CASSPLQGSNQPQHF. CDR3 nucleotides: TGTGCCAGCAGCCCCCTACAGGGAAGCAATCAGCCCCAGCATTTT.

The chain employs TRBV3-1 (or the pseudogene TRBV3-2) and TRBJ2-5, with D maybe TRBD1 (6 bases). CDR3 length: 15 amino acids. Germline V CDR1 and CDR2: LGHDT, YNNKEL (reference sequence). V lost 4 bases to trimming and J lost 2 bases, with 14 bases between them. The CDR3 loop is CASSPTQGQQETQYF. CDR3 nucleotide sequence: TGTGCCAGCAGCCCCACCCAGGGGCAGCAAGAGACCCAGTACTTC.

V and J are TRBV11-2 and TRBJ1-2; D perhaps matches TRBD1 (6 bases). CDR1 and CDR2 (germline): SGHAT, FQNNGV. The CDR3 is 15 residues long. V gave up 2 bases and J gave up 5 bases, with 15 bases separating them. CDR3 DNA sequence: TGTGCCAGCAGCTTACCGGGACAATACGGATATGGCTACACCTTC. Translated, it gives CASSLPGQYGYGYTF. The full variable domain, completed using reference TRBV11-2 and TRBJ1-2, is EAGVAQSPRYKIIEKRQSVAFWCNPISGHATLYWYQQILGQGPKLLIQFQNNGVVDDSQLPKDRFSAERLKGVDSTLKIQPAKLEDSAVYLCASSLPGQYGYGYTFGSGTRLTVV.

This chain joins TRBV30 and TRBJ1-3; D perhaps matches TRBD1 (5 bases). The ends were cut back, 0 bases at V and 5 bases at J, with 14 bases in the middle. The V gene's germline CDR1 is GTSNPN and CDR2 SVGIG (reference sequence). CDR3 length equals 15 residues. The CDR3 region is CAWSVNDPGRNTIYF. Written as DNA, the CDR3 is TGTGCCTGGAGTGTTAATGATCCAGGGAGAAACACCATATATTTT.

This sequence joins TRBV5-6 and TRBJ2-3; D gene uncertain. The ends were cut back, 4 bases at V and 4 bases at J, with 7 bases in the middle. The length of the CDR3 is 12 residues. Germline assignment: CDR1 SGHDT and CDR2 YYEEEE. The CDR3 coding sequence is TGTGCCAGCAGCACCTACCCAGATACGCAGTATTTT. The encoded protein is CASSTYPDTQYF.

The CDR3 here is CASLPGLAGGSRKQFF. The DNA for the CDR3 is TGTGCCAGCCTCCCAGGACTAGCGGGGGGATCGAGGAAGCAGTTCTTC. The chain is built from TRBV27 and TRBJ2-1, with 14 bases identical to TRBD2. Trimming took 8 bases from V and 11 from J; bases not matched to a gene: 14. Germline CDR1 is MNHEY and CDR2 is SMNVEV (reference sequence). This CDR3 comprises 16 residues.

The V call is TRBV19, the J call TRBJ2-4; D is unclear. V was shortened by 5 bases and J by 2 bases, with 10 bases between the two germline ends. The germline gives CDR1 LNHDA, CDR2 SQIVND (reference sequence). The length of the CDR3 is 14 residues. The CDR3 DNA sequence: TGTGCCAGTAGTCCGACTGGTACCAAAAACATTCAGTACTTC. Its protein product is CASSPTGTKNIQYF.